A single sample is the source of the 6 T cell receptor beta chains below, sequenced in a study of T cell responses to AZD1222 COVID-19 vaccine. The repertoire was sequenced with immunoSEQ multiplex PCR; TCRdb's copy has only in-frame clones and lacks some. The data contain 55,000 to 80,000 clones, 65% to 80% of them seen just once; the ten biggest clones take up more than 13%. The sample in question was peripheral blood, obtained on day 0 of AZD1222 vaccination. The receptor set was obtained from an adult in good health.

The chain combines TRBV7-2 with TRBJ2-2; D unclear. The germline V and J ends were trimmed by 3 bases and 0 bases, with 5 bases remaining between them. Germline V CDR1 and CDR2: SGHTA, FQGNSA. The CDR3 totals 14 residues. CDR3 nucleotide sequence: TGTGCCAGCAGCTTTCCTCCGAACACCGGGGAGCTGTTTTTT. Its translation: CASSFPPNTGELFF.

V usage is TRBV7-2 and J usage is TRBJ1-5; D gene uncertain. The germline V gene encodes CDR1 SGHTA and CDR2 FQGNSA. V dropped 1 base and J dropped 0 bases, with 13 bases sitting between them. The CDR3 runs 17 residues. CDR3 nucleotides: TGTGCCAGCAGCTTAGTGCCGTTGTACTATAGCAATCAGCCCCAGCATTTT. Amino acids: CASSLVPLYYSNQPQHF.

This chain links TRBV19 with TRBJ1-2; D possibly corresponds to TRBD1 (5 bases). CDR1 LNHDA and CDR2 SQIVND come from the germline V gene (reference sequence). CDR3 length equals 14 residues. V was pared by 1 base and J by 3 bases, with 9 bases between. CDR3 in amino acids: CASSIVTGYYGYTF. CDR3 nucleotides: TGTGCCAGTAGTATAGTTACAGGATACTATGGCTACACCTTC.

In DNA form, the CDR3 reads TGTGCCAGCTCACCCGGACAGGGGGCGGGCGACGAGCAGTACTTC. Amino acids: CASSPGQGAGDEQYF. V and J are TRBV18 and TRBJ2-7, with 11 bases that match TRBD1. V dropped 3 bases and J dropped 5; count of bases not matched to a gene: 6. There are 15 residues in the CDR3. Germline CDR1 KGHSH, CDR2 LQKENI.

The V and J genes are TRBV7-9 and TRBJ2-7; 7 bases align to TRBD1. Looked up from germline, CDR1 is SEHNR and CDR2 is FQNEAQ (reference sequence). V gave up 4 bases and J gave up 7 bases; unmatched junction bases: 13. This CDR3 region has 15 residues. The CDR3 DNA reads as TGTGCCAGCAGCTCGACGGGACAGAGCGTTGGGGAGCAGTACTTC. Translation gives CASSSTGQSVGEQYF.

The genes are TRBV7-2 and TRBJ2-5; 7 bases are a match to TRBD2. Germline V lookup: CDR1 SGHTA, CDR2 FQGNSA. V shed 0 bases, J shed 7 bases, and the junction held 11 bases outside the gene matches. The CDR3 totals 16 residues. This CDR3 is CASSLAPAGLRGTQYF. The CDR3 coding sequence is TGTGCCAGCAGCTTAGCCCCAGCGGGGCTACGGGGGACCCAGTACTTC.